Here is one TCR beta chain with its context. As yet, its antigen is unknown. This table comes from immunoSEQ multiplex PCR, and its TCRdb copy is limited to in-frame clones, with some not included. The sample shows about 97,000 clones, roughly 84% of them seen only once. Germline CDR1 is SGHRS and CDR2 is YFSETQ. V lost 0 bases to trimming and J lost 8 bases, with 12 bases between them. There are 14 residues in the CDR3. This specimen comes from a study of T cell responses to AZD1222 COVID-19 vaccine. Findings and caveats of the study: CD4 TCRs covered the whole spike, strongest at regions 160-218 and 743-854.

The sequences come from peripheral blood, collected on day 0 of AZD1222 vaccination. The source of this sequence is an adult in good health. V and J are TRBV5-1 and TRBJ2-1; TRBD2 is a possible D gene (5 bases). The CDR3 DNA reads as TGCGCCAGCAGCTTGGGTGAGGGCCGGTATGAGCAGTTCTTC. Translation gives CASSLGEGRYEQFF.